This TCR beta chain is from a study of radiotherapy plus CTLA-4 blockade in lung cancer. A note on this clone: Its antigen is still unknown.

General observations from the study: After treatment with radiotherapy plus ipilimumab, TCR clones that came from the tumor expanded in blood.

The CDR3 length is 16 residues. Profiled with immunoSEQ multiplex PCR; TCRdb holds only in-frame clones, not every one. The sample yields about 99,000 clones, around 90% seen once. This TCR was sampled from a human donor with non-small cell lung cancer that progressed on radiotherapy plus ipilimumab. This specimen consisted of peripheral blood, obtained from a patient treated with radiotherapy plus ipilimumab. The chain carries TRBV1 and TRBJ2-5; no check of the table's D call, TRBD2, against the DNA was made. TRBV1 is tagged as a pseudogene. CDR3 amino acids: CTSSQISGGPPETQYF. The CDR3 DNA follows: TGCACCAGCAGCCAAATTTCCGGCGGGCCCCCAGAGACCCAGTACTTC.